This entry is about one TCR beta chain. Its antigen is currently not known. Base-call qualities are not available, and no considerably larger clone is one nucleotide away. This entry belongs to a study of blood T cell repertoires in COVID-19 (dated by TCRdb to the early 2020s). Study-level background: Collaborator samples came from the United States, Italy and Spain and covered acute and convalescent phases of COVID-19. The prospective study material was composed of cDNA or gDNA derived from T cells, B-cell-depleted T cells, or PBMCs. Subjects who had been exposed to COVID-19, were actively infected with it, or had recovered from it provided the deeply sampled blood TCRbeta repertoires that made up the dataset. A freely available public database, intended as a resource for researchers studying the immune response to SARS-CoV-2, is where the repertoires were released. The samples were drawn from two sources: the first 160 participants of the ongoing ImmuneRACE study, and 1,254 subjects contributed by 6 global collaborators. The sample metadata nearly always contained a de-identified subject ID, COVID-19 status, age in years and sex. Where available, HLA class I and class II types were obtained from metadata supplied by the sample provider rather than from assay-based typing.

Compared with germline, V lacks 0 bases and J lacks 4 bases; bases without a gene match: 8. The CDR3 goes from the cysteine to the phenylalanine over 17 residues. Just CDR3 DNA is preserved here, 51 bases in frame from base 1. Sequences MNHEY (CDR1) and SVGEGT (CDR2) are obtained from the germline V gene. The study at large found these results: The quantity of clinical and demographic metadata differed by source and by participant and was supplied without curation.

TCRbeta CDR3 regions were amplified from genomic DNA by means of the immunoSEQ Assay, a bias-controlled multiplex PCR. Per the original workflow: The number of nucleated cells in each sample was estimated from the amplification of reference gene primers within the assay. To quantify the absolute abundance of each unique TCRbeta CDR3 rearrangement, sequence reads were collapsed and filtered. For each sample, productive Simpson clonality was calculated as the square root of Simpson's diversity index across productive rearrangements. The immuneACCESS repertoire file appears here via TCRdb, limited to in-frame rearrangements. These files lack a portion of the clones; in checked studies, under half of the deficit traces to unresolved V genes, and the cause of the others is not known. D and trimming were read from the DNA, whereas the V and J calls and clone size are those reported in that table. The sample table records about 99,000 clones; roughly 84% of these occur just once. The ten largest clones add up to 1.5% to 2.5% of the sample.

The collaborating institutions used their own protocols to collect whole blood in K2EDTA tubes. For TCRbeta analysis, collaborators shipped samples as frozen whole blood, isolated PBMCs, or DNA extracted from either of those sample types. This sequence originates from a man between 65 and 85 years old with active or convalescent COVID-19. What was sequenced was peripheral blood. The rearranged segments are TRBV6-2 or TRBV6-3 and TRBJ1-2; 10 central nucleotides agree with TRBD1. The nucleotide sequence is TGTGCCAGCAGTTACTCAAGCCCGACAGGGGGCCTCTATGGCTACACCTTC. Its amino acids are CASSYSSPTGGLYGYTF.